Included here is one T cell receptor (beta chain) sequence, with context. The antigen is undetermined. The sample is drawn from a study of cytomegalovirus exposure and HLA in healthy donors. About the study: From HLA-typed donors, an early data release held tens of millions of unique TCRs. Notes on the study in general: It was confirmed in vitro that a few of the CMV-associated chains were specific for CMV antigens. There were reportedly fewer N-insertions in an Asian-associated ancestry cluster than the roughly 670-donor mean, in a later analysis. In a later analysis, TCR beta V- and J-gene trimming showed a link to a missense DCLRE1C variant.

Primers for the PCR totalled 60 Vbeta and 13 Jbeta. TCRdb's table, derived via immunoSEQ multiplex PCR, lists solely in-frame clones and lacks some. Among around 170,000 clones, approximately 83% were seen once, and the ten largest hold 1.5%. Input material: PBMCs. This TCR came from a woman between 18 and 30 years old in good health and CMV-seronegative.

CDR3 protein: CASSIGWTGRASQPQHF. CDR3 coding DNA: TGTGCCAGTAGTATAGGTTGGACAGGGCGTGCAAGTCAGCCCCAGCATTTT. The V call is TRBV19, the J call TRBJ1-5, with TRBD1 identical over 8 bases. With 1 base clipped from V and 6 bases from J, the junction kept 11 bases outside the gene matches. The CDR3 length is 17 residues. CDR1 and CDR2 (germline): LNHDA, SQIVND (reference sequence).